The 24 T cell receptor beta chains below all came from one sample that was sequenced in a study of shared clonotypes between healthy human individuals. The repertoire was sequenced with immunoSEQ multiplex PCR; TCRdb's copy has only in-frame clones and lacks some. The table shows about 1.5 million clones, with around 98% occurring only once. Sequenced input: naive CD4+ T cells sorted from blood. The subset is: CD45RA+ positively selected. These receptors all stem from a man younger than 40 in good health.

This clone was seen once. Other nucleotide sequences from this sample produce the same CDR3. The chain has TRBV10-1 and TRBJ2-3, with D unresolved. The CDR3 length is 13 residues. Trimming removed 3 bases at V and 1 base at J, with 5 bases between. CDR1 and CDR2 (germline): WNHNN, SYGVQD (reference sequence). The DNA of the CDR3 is TGCGCCAGCAGTGACGGTCGCACAGATACGCAGTATTTT. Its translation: CASSDGRTDTQYF.

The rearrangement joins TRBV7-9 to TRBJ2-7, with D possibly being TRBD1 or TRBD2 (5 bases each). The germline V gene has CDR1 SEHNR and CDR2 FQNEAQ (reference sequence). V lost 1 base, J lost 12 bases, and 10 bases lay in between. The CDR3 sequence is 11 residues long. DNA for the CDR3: TGTGCCAGCAGCTTAGGGGACCACCTGTACTTC. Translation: CASSLGDHLYF.

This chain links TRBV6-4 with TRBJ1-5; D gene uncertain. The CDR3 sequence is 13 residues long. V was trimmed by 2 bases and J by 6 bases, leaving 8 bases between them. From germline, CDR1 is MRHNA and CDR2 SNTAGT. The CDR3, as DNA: TGTGCCAGCAGTGACCGTTGGGGTCAGCCCCAGCATTTT. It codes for CASSDRWGQPQHF.

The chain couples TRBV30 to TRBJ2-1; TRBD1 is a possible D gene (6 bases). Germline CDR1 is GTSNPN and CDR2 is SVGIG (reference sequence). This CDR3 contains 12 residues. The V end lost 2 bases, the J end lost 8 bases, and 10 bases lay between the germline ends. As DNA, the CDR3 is TGTGCCTGGAGTACAGGGCGGTATGAGCAGTTCTTC. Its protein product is CAWSTGRYEQFF. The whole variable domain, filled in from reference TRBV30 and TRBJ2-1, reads SQTIHQWPATLVQPVGSPLSLECTVEGTSNPNLYWYRQAAGRGLQLLFYSVGIGQISSEVPQNLSASRPQDRQFILSSKKLLLSDSGFYLCAWSTGRYEQFFGPGTRLTVL.

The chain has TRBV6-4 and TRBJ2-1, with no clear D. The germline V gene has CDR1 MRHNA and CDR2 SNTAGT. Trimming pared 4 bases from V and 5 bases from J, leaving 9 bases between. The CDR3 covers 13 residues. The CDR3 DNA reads TGTGCCAGCAGTGTACACAAGAACAATGAGCAGTTCTTC. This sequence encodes CASSVHKNNEQFF.

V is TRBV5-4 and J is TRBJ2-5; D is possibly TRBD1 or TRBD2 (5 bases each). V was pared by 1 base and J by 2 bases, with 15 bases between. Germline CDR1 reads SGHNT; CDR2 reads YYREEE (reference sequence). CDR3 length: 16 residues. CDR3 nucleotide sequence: TGTGCCAGCAGCTTGCCGGGACGGAGGACACAAGAGACCCAGTACTTC. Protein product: CASSLPGRRTQETQYF. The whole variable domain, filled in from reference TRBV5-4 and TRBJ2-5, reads ETGVTQSPTHLIKTRGQQVTLRCSSQSGHNTVSWYQQALGQGPQFIFQYYREEENGRGNFPPRFSGLQFPNYSSELNVNALELDDSALYLCASSLPGRRTQETQYFGPGTRLLVL.

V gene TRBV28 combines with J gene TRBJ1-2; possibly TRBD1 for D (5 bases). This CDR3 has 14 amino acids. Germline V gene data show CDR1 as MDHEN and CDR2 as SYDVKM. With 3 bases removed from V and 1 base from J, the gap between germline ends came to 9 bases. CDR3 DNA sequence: TGTGCCAGCAGTTTCCCGGGGGTTAACTATGGCTACACCTTC. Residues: CASSFPGVNYGYTF.

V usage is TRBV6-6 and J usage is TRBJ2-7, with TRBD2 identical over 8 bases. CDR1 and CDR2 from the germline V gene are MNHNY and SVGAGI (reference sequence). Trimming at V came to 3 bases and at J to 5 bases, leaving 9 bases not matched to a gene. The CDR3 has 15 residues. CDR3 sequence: CASSYIPGGRDEQYF. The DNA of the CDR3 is TGTGCCAGCAGTTATATTCCGGGAGGGCGCGACGAGCAGTACTTC.

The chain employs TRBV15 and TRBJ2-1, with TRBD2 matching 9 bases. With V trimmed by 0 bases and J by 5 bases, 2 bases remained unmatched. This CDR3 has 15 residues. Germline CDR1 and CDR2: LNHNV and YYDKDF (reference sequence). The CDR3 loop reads CATSRDPSGDNEQFF. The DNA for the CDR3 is TGTGCCACCAGCAGAGATCCTAGCGGGGACAATGAGCAGTTCTTC.

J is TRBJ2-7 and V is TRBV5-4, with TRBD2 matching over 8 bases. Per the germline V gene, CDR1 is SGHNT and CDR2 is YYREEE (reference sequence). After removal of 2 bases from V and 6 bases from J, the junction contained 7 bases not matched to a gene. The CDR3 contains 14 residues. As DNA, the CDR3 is TGTGCCAGCAGCTTAGGGACTAGTCAGGGCGAGCAGTACTTC. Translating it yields CASSLGTSQGEQYF. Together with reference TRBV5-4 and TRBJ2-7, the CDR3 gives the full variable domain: ETGVTQSPTHLIKTRGQQVTLRCSSQSGHNTVSWYQQALGQGPQFIFQYYREEENGRGNFPPRFSGLQFPNYSSELNVNALELDDSALYLCASSLGTSQGEQYFGPGTRLTVT.

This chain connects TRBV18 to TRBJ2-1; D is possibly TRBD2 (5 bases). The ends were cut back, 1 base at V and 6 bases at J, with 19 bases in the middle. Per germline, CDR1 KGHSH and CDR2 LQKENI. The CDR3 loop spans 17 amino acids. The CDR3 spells CASSPLFRESGFNEQFF. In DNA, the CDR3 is TGTGCCAGCTCACCACTATTTAGGGAGTCGGGATTCAATGAGCAGTTCTTC. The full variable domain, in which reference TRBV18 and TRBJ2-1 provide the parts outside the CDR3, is NAGVMQNPRHLVRRRGQEARLRCSPMKGHSHVYWYRQLPEEGLKFMVYLQKENIIDESGMPKERFSAEFPKEGPSILRIQQVVRGDSAAYFCASSPLFRESGFNEQFFGPGTRLTVL.

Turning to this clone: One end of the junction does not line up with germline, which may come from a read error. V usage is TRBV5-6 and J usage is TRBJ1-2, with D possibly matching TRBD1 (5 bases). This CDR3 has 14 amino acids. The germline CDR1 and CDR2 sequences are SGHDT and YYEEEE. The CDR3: CASSPERTAPPGAF. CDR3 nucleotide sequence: TGTGCCAGCAGCCCCGAGAGAACCGCGCCGCCGGGGGCCTTC.

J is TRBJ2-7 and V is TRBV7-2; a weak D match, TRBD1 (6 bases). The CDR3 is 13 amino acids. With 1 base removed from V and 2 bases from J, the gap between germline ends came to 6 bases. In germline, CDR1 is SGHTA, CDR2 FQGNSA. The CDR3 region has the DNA TGTGCCAGCAGCTTAGAGGGGGCCTACGAGCAGTACTTC. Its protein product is CASSLEGAYEQYF. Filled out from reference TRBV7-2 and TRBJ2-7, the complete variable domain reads GAGVSQSPSNKVTEKGKDVELRCDPISGHTALYWYRQSLGQGLEFLIYFQGNSAPDKSGLPSDRFSAERTGGSVSTLTIQRTQQEDSAVYLCASSLEGAYEQYFGPGTRLTVT.

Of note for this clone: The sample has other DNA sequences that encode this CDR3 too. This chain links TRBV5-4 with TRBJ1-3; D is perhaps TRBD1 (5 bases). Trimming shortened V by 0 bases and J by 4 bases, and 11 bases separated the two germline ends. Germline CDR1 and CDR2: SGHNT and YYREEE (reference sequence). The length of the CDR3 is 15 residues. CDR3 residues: CASSLAGAGGNTIYF. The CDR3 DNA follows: TGTGCCAGCAGCTTGGCCGGGGCAGGGGGAAACACCATATATTTT. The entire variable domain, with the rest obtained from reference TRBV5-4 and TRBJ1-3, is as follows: ETGVTQSPTHLIKTRGQQVTLRCSSQSGHNTVSWYQQALGQGPQFIFQYYREEENGRGNFPPRFSGLQFPNYSSELNVNALELDDSALYLCASSLAGAGGNTIYFGEGSWLTVV.

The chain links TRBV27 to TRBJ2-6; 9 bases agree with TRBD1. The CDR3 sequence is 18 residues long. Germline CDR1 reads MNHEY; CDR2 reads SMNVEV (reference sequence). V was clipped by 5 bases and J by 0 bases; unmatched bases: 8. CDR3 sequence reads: CASSGWGQGSSGANVLTF. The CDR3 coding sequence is TGTGCCAGCAGTGGGTGGGGACAGGGAAGCTCTGGGGCCAACGTCCTGACTTTC.

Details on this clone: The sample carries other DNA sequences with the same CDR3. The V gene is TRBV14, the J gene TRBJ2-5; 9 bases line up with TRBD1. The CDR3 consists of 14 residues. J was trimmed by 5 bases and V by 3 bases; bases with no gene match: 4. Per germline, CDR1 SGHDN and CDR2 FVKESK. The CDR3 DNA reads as TGTGCCAGCAGCCAGAACAGGGGGCGGGAGACCCAGTACTTC. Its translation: CASSQNRGRETQYF.

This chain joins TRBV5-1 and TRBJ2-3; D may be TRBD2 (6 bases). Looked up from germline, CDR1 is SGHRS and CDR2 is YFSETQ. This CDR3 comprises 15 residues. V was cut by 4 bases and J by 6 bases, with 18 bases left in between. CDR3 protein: CASSGSGTPFDTQYF. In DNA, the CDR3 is TGCGCCAGCAGCGGCTCCGGGACTCCCTTCGATACGCAGTATTTT.

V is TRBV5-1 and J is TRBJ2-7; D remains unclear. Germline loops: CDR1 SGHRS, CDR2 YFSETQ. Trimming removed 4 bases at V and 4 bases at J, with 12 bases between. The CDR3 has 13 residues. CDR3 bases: TGCGCCAGCAGCGAGGTTGGGGTTTACGAGCAGTACTTC. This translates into CASSEVGVYEQYF. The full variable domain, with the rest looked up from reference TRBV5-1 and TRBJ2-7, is KAGVTQTPRYLIKTRGQQVTLSCSPISGHRSVSWYQQTPGQGLQFLFEYFSETQRNKGNFPGRFSGRQFSNSRSEMNVSTLELGDSALYLCASSEVGVYEQYFGPGTRLTVT.

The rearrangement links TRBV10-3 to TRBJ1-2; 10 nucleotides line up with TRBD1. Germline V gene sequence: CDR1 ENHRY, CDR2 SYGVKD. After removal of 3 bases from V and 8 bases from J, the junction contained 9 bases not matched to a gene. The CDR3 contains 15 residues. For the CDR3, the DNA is TGTGCCATCAGTGATTTTCCCGGGACAGGGGTCGGCTACACCTTC. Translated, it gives CAISDFPGTGVGYTF.

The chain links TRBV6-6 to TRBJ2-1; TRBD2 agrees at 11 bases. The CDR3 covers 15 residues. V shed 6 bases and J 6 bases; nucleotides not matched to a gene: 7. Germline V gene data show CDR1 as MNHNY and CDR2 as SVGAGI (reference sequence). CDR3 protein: CASRPTSGRPNEQFF. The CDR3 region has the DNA TGTGCCAGCAGACCCACTAGCGGGAGACCCAATGAGCAGTTCTTC.

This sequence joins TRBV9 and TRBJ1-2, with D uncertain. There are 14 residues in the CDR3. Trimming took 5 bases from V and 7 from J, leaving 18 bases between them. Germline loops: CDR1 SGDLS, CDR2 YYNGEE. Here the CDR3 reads CASSEAPQTPGYTF. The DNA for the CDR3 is TGTGCCAGCAGTGAAGCCCCCCAAACGCCTGGCTACACCTTC.

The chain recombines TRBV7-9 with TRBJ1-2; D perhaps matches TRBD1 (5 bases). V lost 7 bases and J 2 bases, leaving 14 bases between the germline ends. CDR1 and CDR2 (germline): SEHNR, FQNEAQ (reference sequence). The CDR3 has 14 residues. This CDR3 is CASTPYGGNYGYTF. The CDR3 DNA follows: TGTGCCAGCACCCCTTATGGGGGAAACTATGGCTACACCTTC. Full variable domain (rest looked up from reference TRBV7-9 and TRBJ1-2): DTGVSQNPRHKITKRGQNVTFRCDPISEHNRLYWYRQTLGQGPEFLTYFQNEAQLEKSRLLSDRFSAERPKGSFSTLEIQRTEQGDSAMYLCASTPYGGNYGYTFGSGTRLTVV.

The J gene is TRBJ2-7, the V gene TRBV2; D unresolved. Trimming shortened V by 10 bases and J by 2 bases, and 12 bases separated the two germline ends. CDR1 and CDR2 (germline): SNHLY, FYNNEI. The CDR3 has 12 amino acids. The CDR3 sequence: CAIDTVAYEQYF. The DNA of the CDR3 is TGTGCCATTGATACGGTGGCCTACGAGCAGTACTTC.

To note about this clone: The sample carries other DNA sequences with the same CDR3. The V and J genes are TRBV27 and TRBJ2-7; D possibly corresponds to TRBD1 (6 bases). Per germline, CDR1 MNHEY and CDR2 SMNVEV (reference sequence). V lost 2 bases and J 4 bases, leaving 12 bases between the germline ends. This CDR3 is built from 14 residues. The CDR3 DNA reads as TGTGCCAGCAGTTTAATACAGGGAAGATACGAGCAGTACTTC. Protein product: CASSLIQGRYEQYF.